This T cell receptor (beta chain) appears in the sequencing data of a study of blood T cell repertoires in COVID-19. Study context: Both acute and convalescent COVID-19 samples were obtained from the United States, Italy and Spain. Sources were T cells, B-cell-depleted T cells, or PBMCs; the material itself was cDNA or gDNA.

Authors' processing steps: Amplifying reference gene primers gave estimates of nucleated cell counts. Repertoires were generated with immunoSEQ multiplex PCR, while TCRdb's copy carries only in-frame clones and drops some. Clone size and the V and J calls come from that table; the DNA yielded D and trimming. The sample holds just over 250,000 clones, about 89% seen once. Germline V gene lookup returns CDR1 LNHDA and CDR2 SQIVND (reference sequence). The CDR3 runs to 13 residues. Trimming took off 5 bases at V and 4 bases at J, with 8 bases between the two ends. The receptor comes from a man between 35 and 55 years old who had recovered from COVID-19. The chain links TRBV19 to TRBJ2-2; D not resolved. Sequences were obtained from peripheral blood. The CDR3: CASSWATTGELFF. The CDR3 DNA sequence: TGTGCCAGTAGTTGGGCCACCACCGGGGAGCTGTTTTTT. Filled out from reference TRBV19 and TRBJ2-2, the complete variable domain reads DGGITQSPKYLFRKEGQNVTLSCEQNLNHDAMYWYRQDPGQGLRLIYYSQIVNDFQKGDIAEGYSVSREKKESFPLTVTSAQKNPTAFYLCASSWATTGELFFGEGSRLTVL.